This T cell receptor (beta chain) derives from a study of patients and donors after allogeneic stem cell transplantation. TCRdb redid the calling of the RT-PCR reads with MiXCR, one entry per CDR3 protein. The table has 100,000 to 120,000 distinct CDR3 sequences, approximately 35% seen once. This CDR3 region has 14 residues. Sequenced input: blood, either unsorted or a sorted T cell fraction (not recorded which). The genes are TRBV21-1 and TRBJ2-1; the tabulated D call, TRBD2, remains unverified against the DNA. TRBV21-1 is described as a pseudogene. The TCR was taken from a human donor who was either an allogeneic HSCT recipient or a stem cell or donor lymphocyte infusion donor (not recorded which). It is not recorded whose cells these are; they may come from a transplant donor. This CDR3 reads CASSTTSGYNEQFF. Here the CDR3 DNA reads TGTGCCAGCAGCACAACTAGCGGTTACAATGAGCAGTTCTTC.